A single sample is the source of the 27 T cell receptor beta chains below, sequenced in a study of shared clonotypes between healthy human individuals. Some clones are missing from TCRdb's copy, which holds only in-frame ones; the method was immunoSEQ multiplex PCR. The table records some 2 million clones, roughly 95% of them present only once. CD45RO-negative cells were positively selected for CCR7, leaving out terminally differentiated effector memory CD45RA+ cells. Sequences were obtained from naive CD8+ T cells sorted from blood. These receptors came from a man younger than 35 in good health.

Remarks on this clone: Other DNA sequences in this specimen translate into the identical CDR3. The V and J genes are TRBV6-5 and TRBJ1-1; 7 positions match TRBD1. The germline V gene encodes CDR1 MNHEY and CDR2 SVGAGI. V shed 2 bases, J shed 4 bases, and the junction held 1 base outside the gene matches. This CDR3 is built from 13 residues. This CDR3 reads CASSYQGGTEAFF. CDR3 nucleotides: TGTGCCAGCAGTTACCAGGGGGGCACTGAAGCTTTCTTT.

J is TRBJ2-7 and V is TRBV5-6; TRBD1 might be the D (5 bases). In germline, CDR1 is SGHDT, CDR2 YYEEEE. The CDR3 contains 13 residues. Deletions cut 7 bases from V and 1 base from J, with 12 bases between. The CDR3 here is CASQQASSYEQYF. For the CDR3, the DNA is TGTGCCAGCCAACAGGCTTCGTCCTACGAGCAGTACTTC.

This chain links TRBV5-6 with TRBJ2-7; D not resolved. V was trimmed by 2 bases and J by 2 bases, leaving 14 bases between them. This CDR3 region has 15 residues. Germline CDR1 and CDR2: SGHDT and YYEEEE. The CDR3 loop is CASSFRTSEPYEQYF. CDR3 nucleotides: TGTGCCAGCAGCTTTAGGACGTCGGAGCCCTACGAGCAGTACTTC.

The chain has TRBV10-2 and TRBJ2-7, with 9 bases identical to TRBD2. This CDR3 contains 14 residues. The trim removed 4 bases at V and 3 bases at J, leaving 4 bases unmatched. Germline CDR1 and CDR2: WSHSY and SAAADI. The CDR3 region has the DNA TGCGCCAGCAGTGTGACTAGCGGCAACTACGAGCAGTACTTC. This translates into CASSVTSGNYEQYF.

This CDR3 reads CASSPSLAEVNNEQFF. Here the CDR3 DNA reads TGTGCCAGCAGTCCATCACTAGCGGAAGTTAACAATGAGCAGTTCTTC. The chain carries TRBV27 and TRBJ2-1; 8 bases line up with TRBD2. Germline values: CDR1 MNHEY, CDR2 SMNVEV (reference sequence). After removal of 5 bases from V and 5 bases from J, the junction contained 11 bases not matched to a gene. The CDR3 consists of 16 residues.

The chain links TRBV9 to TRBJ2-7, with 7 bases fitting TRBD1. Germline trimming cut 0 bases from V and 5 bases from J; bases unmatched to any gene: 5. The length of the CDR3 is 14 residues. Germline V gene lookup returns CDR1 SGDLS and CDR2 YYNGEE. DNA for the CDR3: TGTGCCAGCAGCGTAGGTGAGGGGGCAAACGAGCAGTACTTC. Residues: CASSVGEGANEQYF.

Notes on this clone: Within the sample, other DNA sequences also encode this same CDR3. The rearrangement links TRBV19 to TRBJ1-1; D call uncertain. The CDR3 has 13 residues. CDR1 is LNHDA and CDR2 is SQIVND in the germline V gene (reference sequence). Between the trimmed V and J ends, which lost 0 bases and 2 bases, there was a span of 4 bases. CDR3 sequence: CASSIDLNTEAFF. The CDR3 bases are TGTGCCAGTAGTATAGACCTAAACACTGAAGCTTTCTTT.

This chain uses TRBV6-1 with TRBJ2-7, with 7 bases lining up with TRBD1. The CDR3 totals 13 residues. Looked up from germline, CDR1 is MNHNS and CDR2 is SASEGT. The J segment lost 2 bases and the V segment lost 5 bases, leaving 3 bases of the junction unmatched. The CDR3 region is CASSIGTAYEQYF. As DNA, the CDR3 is TGTGCCAGCAGTATCGGGACAGCCTACGAGCAGTACTTC.

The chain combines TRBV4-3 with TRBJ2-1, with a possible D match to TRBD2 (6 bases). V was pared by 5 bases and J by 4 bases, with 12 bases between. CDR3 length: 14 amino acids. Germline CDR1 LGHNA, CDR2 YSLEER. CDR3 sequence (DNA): TGCGCCAGCAGCGGAACGGGAGAATACAATGAGCAGTTCTTC. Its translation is CASSGTGEYNEQFF.

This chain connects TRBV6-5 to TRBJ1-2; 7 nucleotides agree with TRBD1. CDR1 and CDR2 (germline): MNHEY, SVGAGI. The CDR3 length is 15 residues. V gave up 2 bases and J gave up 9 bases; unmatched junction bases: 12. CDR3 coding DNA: TGTGCCAGCAGTTACCCGGGACAGCTGGTTCGTAGCTACACCTTC. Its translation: CASSYPGQLVRSYTF.

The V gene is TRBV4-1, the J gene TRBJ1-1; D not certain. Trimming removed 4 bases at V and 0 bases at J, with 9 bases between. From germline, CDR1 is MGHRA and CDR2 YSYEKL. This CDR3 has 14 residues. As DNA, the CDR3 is TGCGCCAGCAGCCTAACGACCATGAACACTGAAGCTTTCTTT. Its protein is CASSLTTMNTEAFF.

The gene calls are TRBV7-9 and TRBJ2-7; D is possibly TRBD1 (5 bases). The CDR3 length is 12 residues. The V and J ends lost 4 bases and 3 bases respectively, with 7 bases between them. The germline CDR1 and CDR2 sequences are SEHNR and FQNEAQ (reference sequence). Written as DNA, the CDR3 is TGTGCCAGCAGCTCCAGGGTCTACGAGCAGTACTTC. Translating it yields CASSSRVYEQYF. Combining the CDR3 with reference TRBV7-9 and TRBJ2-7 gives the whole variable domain DTGVSQNPRHKITKRGQNVTFRCDPISEHNRLYWYRQTLGQGPEFLTYFQNEAQLEKSRLLSDRFSAERPKGSFSTLEIQRTEQGDSAMYLCASSSRVYEQYFGPGTRLTVT.

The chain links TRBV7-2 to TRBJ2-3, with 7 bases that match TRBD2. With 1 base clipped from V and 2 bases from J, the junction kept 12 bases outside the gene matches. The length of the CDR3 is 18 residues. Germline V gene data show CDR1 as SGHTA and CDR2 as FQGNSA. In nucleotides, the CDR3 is TGTGCCAGCAGCTTAGGGGAGAGCGGGAAGTGGTACACAGATACGCAGTATTTT. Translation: CASSLGESGKWYTDTQYF.

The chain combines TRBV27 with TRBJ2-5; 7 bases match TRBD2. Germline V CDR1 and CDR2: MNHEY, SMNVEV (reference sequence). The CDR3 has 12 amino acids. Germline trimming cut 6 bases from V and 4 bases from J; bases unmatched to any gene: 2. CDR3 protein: CASRGLPETQYF. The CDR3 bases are TGTGCCAGCAGGGGACTACCAGAGACCCAGTACTTC.

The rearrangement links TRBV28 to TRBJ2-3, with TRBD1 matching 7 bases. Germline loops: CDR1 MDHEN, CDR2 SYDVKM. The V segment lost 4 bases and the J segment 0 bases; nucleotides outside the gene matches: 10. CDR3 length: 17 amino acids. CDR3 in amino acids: CASSSALTGPSTDTQYF. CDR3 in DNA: TGTGCCAGCAGTTCCGCCCTGACAGGGCCGAGCACAGATACGCAGTATTTT.

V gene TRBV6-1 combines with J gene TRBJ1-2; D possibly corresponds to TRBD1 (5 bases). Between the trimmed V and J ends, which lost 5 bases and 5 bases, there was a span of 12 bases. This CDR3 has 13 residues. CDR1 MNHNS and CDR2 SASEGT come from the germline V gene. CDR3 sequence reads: CASSPAGSYGYTF. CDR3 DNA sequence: TGTGCCAGCAGTCCGGCAGGGTCTTATGGCTACACCTTC.

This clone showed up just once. DNA of the CDR3: TGTGCCAGCAGTACACGGGACAAGAGAGAGACCCAGTACTTC. As protein: CASSTRDKRETQYF. This rearrangement joins TRBV27 to TRBJ2-5, with D possibly TRBD1 on 6 matching bases. Germline values: CDR1 MNHEY, CDR2 SMNVEV (reference sequence). This CDR3 has 14 amino acids. V was clipped by 5 bases and J by 4 bases, with 14 bases between them.

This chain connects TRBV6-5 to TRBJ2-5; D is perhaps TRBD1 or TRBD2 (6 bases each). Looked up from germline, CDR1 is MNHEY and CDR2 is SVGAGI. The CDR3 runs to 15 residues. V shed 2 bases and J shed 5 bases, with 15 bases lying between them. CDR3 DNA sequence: TGTGCCAGCAGTTACCTCGGGGGCTATGGGGAGACCCAGTACTTC. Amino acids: CASSYLGGYGETQYF.

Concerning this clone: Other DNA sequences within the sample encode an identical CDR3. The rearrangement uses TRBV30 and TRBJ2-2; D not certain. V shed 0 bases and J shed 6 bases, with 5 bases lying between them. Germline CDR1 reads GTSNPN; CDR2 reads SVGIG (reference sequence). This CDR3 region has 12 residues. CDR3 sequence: CAWSVPPGELFF. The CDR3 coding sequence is TGTGCCTGGAGTGTTCCTCCCGGGGAGCTGTTTTTT.

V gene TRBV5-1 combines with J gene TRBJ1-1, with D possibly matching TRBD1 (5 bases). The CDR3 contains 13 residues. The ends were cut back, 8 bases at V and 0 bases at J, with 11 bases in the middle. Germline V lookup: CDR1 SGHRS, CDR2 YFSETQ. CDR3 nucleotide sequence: TGCGCCAGTATCCGGGACCTGAACACTGAAGCTTTCTTT. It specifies CASIRDLNTEAFF. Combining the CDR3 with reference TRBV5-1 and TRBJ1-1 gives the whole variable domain KAGVTQTPRYLIKTRGQQVTLSCSPISGHRSVSWYQQTPGQGLQFLFEYFSETQRNKGNFPGRFSGRQFSNSRSEMNVSTLELGDSALYLCASIRDLNTEAFFGQGTRLTVV.

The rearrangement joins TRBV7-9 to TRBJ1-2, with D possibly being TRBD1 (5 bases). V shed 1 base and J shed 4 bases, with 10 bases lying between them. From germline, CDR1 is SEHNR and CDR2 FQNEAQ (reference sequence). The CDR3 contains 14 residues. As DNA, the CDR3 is TGTGCCAGCAGCTTAGATGACAGCTCCTATGGCTACACCTTC. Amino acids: CASSLDDSSYGYTF.

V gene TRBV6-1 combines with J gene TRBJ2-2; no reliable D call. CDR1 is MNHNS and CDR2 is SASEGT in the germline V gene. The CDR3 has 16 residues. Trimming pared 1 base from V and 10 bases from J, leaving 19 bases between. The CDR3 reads CASSEGRGPMEMELFF. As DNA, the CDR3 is TGTGCCAGCAGTGAAGGCCGTGGCCCTATGGAAATGGAGCTGTTTTTT.

CDR3 DNA sequence: TGTGCCAGCAGTGAAGTCGGACAGGGGAACTATGGCTACACCTTC. Amino acids: CASSEVGQGNYGYTF. The chain has TRBV2 and TRBJ1-2, with 9 bases identical to TRBD1. Germline CDR1 SNHLY, CDR2 FYNNEI. The CDR3 sequence is 15 residues long. V lost 1 base and J lost 2; bases outside the gene matches: 2. The full variable domain, rest sourced from reference TRBV2 and TRBJ1-2, is EPEVTQTPSHQVTQMGQEVILRCVPISNHLYFYWYRQILGQKVEFLVSFYNNEISEKSEIFDDQFSVERPDGSNFTLKIRSTKLEDSAMYFCASSEVGQGNYGYTFGSGTRLTVV.

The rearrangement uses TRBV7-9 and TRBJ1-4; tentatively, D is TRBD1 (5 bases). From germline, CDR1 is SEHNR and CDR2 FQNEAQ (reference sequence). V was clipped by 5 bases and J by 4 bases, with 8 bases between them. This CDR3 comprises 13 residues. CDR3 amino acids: CASSQDSNEKLFF. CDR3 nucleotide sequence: TGTGCCAGCAGCCAAGACAGTAATGAAAAACTGTTTTTT.

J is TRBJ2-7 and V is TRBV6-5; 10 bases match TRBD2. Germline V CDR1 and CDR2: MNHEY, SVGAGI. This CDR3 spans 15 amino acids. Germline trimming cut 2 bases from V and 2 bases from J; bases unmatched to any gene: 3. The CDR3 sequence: CASSYGGLAAYEQYF. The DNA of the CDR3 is TGTGCCAGCAGTTACGGCGGACTAGCGGCCTACGAGCAGTACTTC.

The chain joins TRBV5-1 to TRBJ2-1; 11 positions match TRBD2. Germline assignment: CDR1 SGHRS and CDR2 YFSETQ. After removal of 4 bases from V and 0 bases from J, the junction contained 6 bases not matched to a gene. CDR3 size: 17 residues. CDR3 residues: CASSLAGGLSSYNEQFF. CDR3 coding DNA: TGCGCCAGCAGCCTAGCGGGGGGTTTAAGCTCCTACAATGAGCAGTTCTTC.

In DNA form, the CDR3 reads TGTGCCAGCAGCGGAGGGGGGACGTACAATGAGCAGTTCTTC. Translated: CASSGGGTYNEQFF. This chain connects TRBV9 to TRBJ2-1; D may correspond to TRBD1 or TRBD2 (6 bases each). This CDR3 has 14 residues. Trimming left V 3 bases short and J 4 bases short, with 11 bases between. Germline-derived CDR1 and CDR2 are SGDLS and YYNGEE.